This T cell receptor beta chain was observed in a study of T-cell memory formation after mild COVID-19. TCRdb reprocessed the 5' RACE reads with MiXCR, giving one entry per CDR3 protein. This sample has 470,000 or so distinct CDR3 sequences, with around a quarter found just once. J was trimmed by 5 bases and V by 6 bases; bases with no gene match: 9. Germline V gives CDR1 DFQATT, CDR2 SNEGSKA (reference sequence). The CDR3 sequence is 15 residues long. The origin of this receptor is an adult woman who had mild COVID-19 (a few samples of this study predate the infection). Cell type and time point are not known. The J gene is TRBJ2-1, the V gene TRBV20-1; TRBD2 agrees at 11 bases. The specimen sequenced was PBMCs or a T cell subset sorted from them (not recorded which). CDR3 protein: CSAAGGLAGNNEQFF. In DNA form, the CDR3 reads TGCAGTGCCGCTGGCGGACTAGCGGGTAACAATGAGCAGTTCTTC.